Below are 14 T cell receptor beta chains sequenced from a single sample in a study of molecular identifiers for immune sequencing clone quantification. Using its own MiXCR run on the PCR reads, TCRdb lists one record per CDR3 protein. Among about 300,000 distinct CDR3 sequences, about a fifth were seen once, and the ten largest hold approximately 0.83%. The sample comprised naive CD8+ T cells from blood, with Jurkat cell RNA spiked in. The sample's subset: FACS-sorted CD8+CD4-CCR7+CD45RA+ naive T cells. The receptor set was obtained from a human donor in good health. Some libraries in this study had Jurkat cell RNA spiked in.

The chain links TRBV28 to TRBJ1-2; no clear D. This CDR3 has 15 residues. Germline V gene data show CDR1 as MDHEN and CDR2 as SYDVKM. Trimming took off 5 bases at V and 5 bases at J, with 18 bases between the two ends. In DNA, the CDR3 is TGTGCCAGCAGTCTAGATGGCCTTGATGTATATGGCTACACCTTC. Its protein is CASSLDGLDVYGYTF.

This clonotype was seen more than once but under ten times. In DNA, the CDR3 is TGTGCCATCAGGGAGGACCAGGGCGAGCAGTACTTC. Its translation: CAIREDQGEQYF. The chain uses TRBV10-3 and TRBJ2-7, with D possibly being TRBD1 or TRBD2 (5 bases each). The CDR3 totals 12 residues. Trimming cost V 6 bases and J 6 bases, with 12 bases left between them. The V gene's germline CDR1 is ENHRY and CDR2 SYGVKD.

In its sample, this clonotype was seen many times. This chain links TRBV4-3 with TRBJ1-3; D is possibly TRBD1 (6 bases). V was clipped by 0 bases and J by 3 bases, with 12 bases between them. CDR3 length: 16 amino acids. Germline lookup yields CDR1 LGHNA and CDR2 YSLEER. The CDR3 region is CASSQDRGTHGNTIYF. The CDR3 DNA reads TGCGCCAGCAGCCAAGATAGGGGGACACATGGAAACACCATATATTTT.

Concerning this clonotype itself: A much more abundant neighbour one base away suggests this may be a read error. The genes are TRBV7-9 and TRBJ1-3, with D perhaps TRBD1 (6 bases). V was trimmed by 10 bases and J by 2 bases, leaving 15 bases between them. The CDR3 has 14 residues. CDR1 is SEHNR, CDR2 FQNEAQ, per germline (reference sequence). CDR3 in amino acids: CATPGQLPGNTIYF. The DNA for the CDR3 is TGTGCCACCCCGGGACAACTCCCTGGAAACACCATATATTTT.

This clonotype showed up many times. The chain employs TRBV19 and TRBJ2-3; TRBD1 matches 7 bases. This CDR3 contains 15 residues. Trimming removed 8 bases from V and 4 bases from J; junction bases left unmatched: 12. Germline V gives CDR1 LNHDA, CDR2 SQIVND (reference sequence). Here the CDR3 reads CASGQLTGTADTQYF. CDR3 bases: TGTGCCAGTGGACAACTGACAGGGACGGCAGATACGCAGTATTTT.

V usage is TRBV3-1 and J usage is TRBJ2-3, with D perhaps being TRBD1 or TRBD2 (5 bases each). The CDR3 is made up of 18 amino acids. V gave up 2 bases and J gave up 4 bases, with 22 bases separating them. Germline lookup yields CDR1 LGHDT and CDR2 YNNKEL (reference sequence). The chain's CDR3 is CASSQRKYLRGPADTQYF. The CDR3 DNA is TGTGCCAGCAGCCAACGAAAATACTTGAGGGGACCCGCAGATACGCAGTATTTT.

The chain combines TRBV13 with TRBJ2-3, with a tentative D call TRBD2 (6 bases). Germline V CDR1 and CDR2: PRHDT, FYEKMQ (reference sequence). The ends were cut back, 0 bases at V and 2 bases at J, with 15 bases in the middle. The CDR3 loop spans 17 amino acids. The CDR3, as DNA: TGTGCCAGCAGCTTAGGGCCACCCGGGACTGACACAGATACGCAGTATTTT. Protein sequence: CASSLGPPGTDTDTQYF.

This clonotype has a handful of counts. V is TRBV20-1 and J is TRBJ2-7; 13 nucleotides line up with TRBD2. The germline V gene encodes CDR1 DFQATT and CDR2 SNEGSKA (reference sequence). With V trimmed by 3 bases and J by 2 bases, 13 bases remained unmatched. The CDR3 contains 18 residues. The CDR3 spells CSASTADSLAGGPYEQYF. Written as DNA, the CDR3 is TGCAGTGCTAGTACCGCGGATTCACTAGCGGGAGGGCCCTACGAGCAGTACTTC.

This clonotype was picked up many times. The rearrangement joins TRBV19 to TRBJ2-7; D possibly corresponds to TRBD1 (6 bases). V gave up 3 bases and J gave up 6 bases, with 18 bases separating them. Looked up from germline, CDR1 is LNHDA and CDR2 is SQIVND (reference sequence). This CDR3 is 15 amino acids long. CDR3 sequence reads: CASSMRGRGDSEQYF. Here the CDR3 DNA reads TGTGCCAGTAGTATGCGTGGCAGGGGCGATTCCGAGCAGTACTTC.

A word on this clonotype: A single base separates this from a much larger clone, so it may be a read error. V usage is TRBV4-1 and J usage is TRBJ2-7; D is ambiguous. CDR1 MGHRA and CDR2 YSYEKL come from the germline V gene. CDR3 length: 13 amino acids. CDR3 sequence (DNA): TGCGCCAGCAGACAAGATGTTACCTACGAGCAGTACTTC. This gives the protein CASRQDVTYEQYF.

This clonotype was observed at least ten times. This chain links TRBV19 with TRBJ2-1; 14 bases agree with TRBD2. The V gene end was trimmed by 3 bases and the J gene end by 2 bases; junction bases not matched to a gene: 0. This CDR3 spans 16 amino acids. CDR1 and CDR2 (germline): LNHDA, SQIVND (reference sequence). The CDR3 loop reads CASSMTSGGAYNEQFF. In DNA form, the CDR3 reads TGTGCCAGTAGTATGACTAGCGGGGGGGCCTACAATGAGCAGTTCTTC. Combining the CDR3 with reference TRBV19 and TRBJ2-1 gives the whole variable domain DGGITQSPKYLFRKEGQNVTLSCEQNLNHDAMYWYRQDPGQGLRLIYYSQIVNDFQKGDIAEGYSVSREKKESFPLTVTSAQKNPTAFYLCASSMTSGGAYNEQFFGPGTRLTVL.

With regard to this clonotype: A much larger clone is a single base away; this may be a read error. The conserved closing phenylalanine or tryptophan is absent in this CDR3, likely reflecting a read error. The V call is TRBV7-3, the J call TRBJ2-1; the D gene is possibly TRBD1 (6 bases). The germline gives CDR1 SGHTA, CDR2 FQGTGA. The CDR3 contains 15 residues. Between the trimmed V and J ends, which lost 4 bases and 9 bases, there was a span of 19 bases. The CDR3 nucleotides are TGTGCCAGCAGCTCAGTCGCAGGGGAAGGCGGTGAGCAGTTCCTC. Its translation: CASSSVAGEGGEQFL.

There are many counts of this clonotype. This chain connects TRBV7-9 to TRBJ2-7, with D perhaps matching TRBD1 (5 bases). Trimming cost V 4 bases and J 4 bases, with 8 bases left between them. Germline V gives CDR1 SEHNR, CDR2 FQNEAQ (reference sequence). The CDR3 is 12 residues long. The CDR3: CASSWAGYEQYF. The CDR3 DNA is TGTGCCAGCAGCTGGGCAGGGTACGAGCAGTACTTC.

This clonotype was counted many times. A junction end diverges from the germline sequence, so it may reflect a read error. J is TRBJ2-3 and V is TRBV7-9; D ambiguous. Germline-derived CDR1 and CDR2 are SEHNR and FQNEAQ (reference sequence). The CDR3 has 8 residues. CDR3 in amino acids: CASSLSFF. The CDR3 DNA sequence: TGTGCCAGCAGCCTCTCCTTTTTT.